This record looks at one TCR beta chain sequence and its context. No antigen is known for it. J lost 5 bases, V lost 8 bases, and 10 bases had no gene match. Germline V gene sequence: CDR1 MRHNA, CDR2 SNTAGT. The CDR3 has 16 amino acids. The entry originates in a study of blood T cells in healthy people across ages. Findings and limits, study-wide: Long-lived donors had more naive CD4+ cells and higher diversity than aged donors. TCR beta diversity per million T cells fell roughly linearly with age. It was not possible, with unsorted PBMCs, to conclusively compare naive and antigen-experienced cells.

For the second PCR, which ran for 7 to 11 cycles, a sample-barcoded 5' primer and a J-beta primer mix were used. TCRdb recomputed calls from the 5' RACE reads with MiXCR, one row per CDR3 protein. Of roughly 1.4 million distinct CDR3 sequences listed, 55% to 75% were seen once; the top ten hold 6.5% to 8%. The receptor was derived from a man aged 18 to 30 in good health. The sequencing input was blood. This sequence joins TRBV6-4 and TRBJ2-1; 12 bases line up with TRBD2. The CDR3 DNA reads TGTGCCAGCGGGCCCGGACTAGCGGGAATTCACAATGAGCAGTTCTTC. Its protein is CASGPGLAGIHNEQFF.